Shown below are 27 T cell receptor beta chains from a single sample sequenced in a study of metastatic and nonmetastatic thyroid tumors. The entire patient cohort was treatment-naive prior to thyroid surgery. TCRdb redid the clone calls on the PCR reads using MiXCR. Of 45,000 or so clones detected, 4% to 5% appear once; the ten largest clones hold over 9%. Specimen: blood. These receptors all come from a female donor with papillary thyroid cancer or a benign thyroid nodule (not recorded which). Some clones in this sample may be carry-over from other donors' samples.

This clone appeared a few times. A much larger clone sits a single nucleotide away, making a read error possible. This rearrangement joins TRBV5-4 to TRBJ2-5; 7 bases are a match to TRBD1. CDR3 size: 13 residues. Per germline, CDR1 SGHNT and CDR2 YYREEE (reference sequence). The CDR3 nucleotides are TGTGCCAGCAGCTTAAGGACAGGAGAGACCAAGTACTTC. The encoded protein is CASSLRTGETKYF. Full variable domain (remainder filled in from reference TRBV5-4 and TRBJ2-5): ETGVTQSPTHLIKTRGQQVTLRCSSQSGHNTVSWYQQALGQGPQFIFQYYREEENGRGNFPPRFSGLQFPNYSSELNVNALELDDSALYLCASSLRTGETKYFGPGTRLLVL.

A note on this clone: The junction differs from germline at one of its ends, possibly a read error. Other DNA variants within this sample encode the same CDR3. The V gene is TRBV6-1, the J gene TRBJ1-1, with unresolved D. Germline CDR1 MNHNS, CDR2 SASEGT. The CDR3 consists of 12 residues. The CDR3 sequence: CVSRPSNTEAFF. DNA of the CDR3: TGCGTCAGCAGGCCGTCTAACACTGAAGCTTTCTTT.

This clone was seen at least ten times. The V gene is TRBV12-5, the J gene TRBJ2-3, with D uncertain. Trimming removed 5 bases at V and 4 bases at J, with 16 bases between. Germline V gene data show CDR1 as LGHNT and CDR2 as FRNRAP. This CDR3 spans 15 amino acids. The CDR3 reads CASGPGLVRSDTQYF. For the CDR3, the DNA is TGTGCTAGTGGTCCAGGTTTGGTCAGGTCAGATACGCAGTATTTT.

This clone was seen at least ten times. This rearrangement joins TRBV7-8 to TRBJ2-2, with no clear D. Trimming removed 1 base from V and 0 bases from J, with 12 bases in between. The CDR3 has 17 amino acids. The germline V gene has CDR1 SGHVS and CDR2 FQNEAQ. The CDR3 protein is CASSLDTGWSNTGELFF. In DNA, the CDR3 is TGTGCCAGCAGCTTAGACACTGGGTGGTCGAACACCGGGGAGCTGTTTTTT.

This clone showed up just a few times. This chain connects TRBV5-1 to TRBJ1-1, with D perhaps TRBD1 (5 bases). Per the germline V gene, CDR1 is SGHRS and CDR2 is YFSETQ. Trimming removed 4 bases at V and 2 bases at J, with 12 bases between. The CDR3 runs 14 residues. Written as DNA, the CDR3 is TGCGCCAGCAGCCAACCAGGACAAAACACTGAAGCTTTCTTT. Amino acids: CASSQPGQNTEAFF.

This clone appeared many times. The chain employs TRBV14 and TRBJ1-1; no reliable D call. V was clipped by 4 bases and J by 0 bases, with 12 bases between them. CDR3 length: 15 residues. Per the germline V gene, CDR1 is SGHDN and CDR2 is FVKESK. The chain's CDR3 is CASSPPGALNTEAFF. In DNA, the CDR3 is TGTGCCAGCAGCCCTCCAGGAGCATTGAACACTGAAGCTTTCTTT.

This clone was counted many times. This chain connects TRBV29-1 to TRBJ2-7; 10 bases line up with TRBD2. Losses at the gene ends were 6 bases for V and 3 bases for J; bases not matched to a gene: 5. The CDR3 has 13 amino acids. Germline V gene sequence: CDR1 SQVTM, CDR2 ANQGSEA. This CDR3 reads CSVKGLALYEQYF. The CDR3 DNA is TGCAGCGTCAAGGGACTAGCGCTCTACGAGCAGTACTTC.

The table lists this clone with many counts. Other DNA sequences within the sample encode an identical CDR3. CDR3 sequence: CATSDTRGLAGETQYF. In DNA, the CDR3 is TGTGCCACCAGCGATACCCGAGGACTAGCGGGAGAGACCCAGTACTTC. The genes are TRBV24-1 and TRBJ2-5, with TRBD2 matching 11 bases. The CDR3 runs 16 residues. The V gene's germline CDR1 is KGHDR and CDR2 SFDVKD. After removal of 7 bases from V and 4 bases from J, the junction contained 10 bases not matched to a gene.

In its sample, this clone was seen a few times. This sequence joins TRBV7-2 and TRBJ2-5; D uncertain. V was trimmed by 3 bases and J by 4 bases, leaving 6 bases between them. The length of the CDR3 is 12 residues. Germline V gene lookup returns CDR1 SGHTA and CDR2 FQGNSA. The CDR3 bases are TGTGCCAGCAGCTTTAACAGAGAGACCCAGTACTTC. This encodes CASSFNRETQYF.

This clone was counted between two and nine times. The V and J genes are TRBV6-4 and TRBJ2-1, with a possible D match to TRBD1 (6 bases). The CDR3 length is 13 residues. V was cut by 5 bases and J by 5 bases, with 10 bases left in between. In germline, CDR1 is MRHNA, CDR2 SNTAGT. This CDR3 is CASSTTGNNEQFF. CDR3 coding DNA: TGTGCCAGCAGTACCACAGGGAACAATGAGCAGTTCTTC.

This clone appeared many times. V usage is TRBV7-6 and J usage is TRBJ2-1, with D possibly being TRBD2 (7 bases). The CDR3 extends over 17 amino acids. Trimming took off 6 bases at V and 1 base at J, with 19 bases between the two ends. Germline CDR1 reads SGHVS; CDR2 reads FNYEAQ. The CDR3 loop is CASSPMGGPASYNEQFF. The CDR3 DNA reads as TGTGCCAGCAGTCCGATGGGGGGGCCGGCGTCCTACAATGAGCAGTTCTTC.

The sample holds a few counts of this clone. The V and J genes are TRBV7-2 and TRBJ1-5, with unresolved D. CDR1 and CDR2 (germline): SGHTA, FQGNSA. The V gene lost 1 base and the J gene lost 4 bases, with 5 bases spanning the gap. CDR3 length equals 13 residues. The CDR3 region has the DNA TGTGCCAGCAGCTTAGGGGTTAATCAGCCCCAGCATTTT. Amino acids: CASSLGVNQPQHF.

At least ten counts were recorded for this clone. This chain uses TRBV3-1 with TRBJ1-3; tentative D call: TRBD1 (5 bases). CDR1 is LGHDT and CDR2 is YNNKEL in the germline V gene (reference sequence). This CDR3 comprises 13 residues. V shed 0 bases and J shed 6 bases, with 6 bases lying between them. CDR3 amino acids: CASSQEGVNTIYF. The CDR3, as DNA: TGTGCCAGCAGCCAAGAAGGGGTAAACACCATATATTTT. Using reference TRBV3-1 and TRBJ1-3 for the parts outside the CDR3, the full variable domain is DTAVSQTPKYLVTQMGNDKSIKCEQNLGHDTMYWYKQDSKKFLKIMFSYNNKELIINETVPNRFSPKSPDKAHLNLHINSLELGDSAVYFCASSQEGVNTIYFGEGSWLTVV.

This clone was seen repeatedly, ten times or more. The chain joins TRBV7-3 to TRBJ2-1, with D possibly being TRBD2 (5 bases). Per the germline V gene, CDR1 is SGHTA and CDR2 is FQGTGA. The germline V and J ends were trimmed by 5 bases and 6 bases, with 17 bases remaining between them. CDR3 length: 15 amino acids. CDR3: CASSNGRAGLNEQFF. In DNA, the CDR3 is TGTGCCAGCAGCAACGGGCGGGCGGGCCTCAATGAGCAGTTCTTC. Full variable domain (outside the CDR3, taken from reference TRBV7-3 and TRBJ2-1): GAGVSQTPSNKVTEKGKYVELRCDPISGHTALYWYRQSLGQGPEFLIYFQGTGAADDSGLPNDRFFAVRPEGSVSTLKIQRTERGDSAVYLCASSNGRAGLNEQFFGPGTRLTVL.

This clone was counted only a few times. The junction and the germline gene differ at one end; a read error may be behind it. The chain has TRBV6-2 or TRBV6-3 and TRBJ1-3; a possible D gene is TRBD1 (5 bases). The CDR3 spans 14 residues. Germline V gene data show CDR1 as MNHEY and CDR2 as SVGEGT. CDR3 residues: CASKNRTIVNTMYF. CDR3 in DNA: TGTGCCAGCAAAAACAGGACGATTGTAAACACCATGTATTTT.

This clone was detected ten times or more. The chain employs TRBV12-3 or TRBV12-4 and TRBJ2-1; 7 nucleotides match TRBD1. With 3 bases clipped from V and 9 bases from J, the junction kept 8 bases outside the gene matches. This CDR3 is built from 14 residues. CDR3 residues: CASSFSTGWSEQFF. CDR3 nucleotide sequence: TGTGCCAGCAGTTTCTCGACAGGGTGGAGTGAGCAGTTCTTC.

This clone was seen many times. The rearrangement links TRBV19 to TRBJ2-6, with TRBD2 as a possible D gene (6 bases). The CDR3 is 16 residues long. Trimming stripped 10 bases from V and 0 bases from J, with 16 bases between. The germline CDR1 and CDR2 sequences are LNHDA and SQIVND (reference sequence). The CDR3 reads CATARDSSSGANVLTF. CDR3 in DNA: TGTGCCACTGCCCGGGACTCCTCCTCTGGGGCCAACGTCCTGACTTTC.

This clone was picked up many times. V is TRBV11-3 and J is TRBJ1-1, with D uncertain. This CDR3 contains 14 residues. Germline V gives CDR1 SGHNT, CDR2 YENEEA. V lost 5 bases, J lost 2 bases, and 12 bases lay in between. The CDR3 protein is CASSRSAINTEAFF. The CDR3 DNA sequence: TGTGCCAGCAGCCGAAGCGCTATCAACACTGAAGCTTTCTTT.

This clone was picked up many times. CDR3 DNA sequence: TGTGCCAGTAGTATCGGGGTAGGGTTGGGACAAGAGACCCAGTACTTC. It codes for CASSIGVGLGQETQYF. The chain uses TRBV19 and TRBJ2-5, with D possibly TRBD2 on 5 matching bases. This CDR3 is built from 16 residues. Germline V gene data show CDR1 as LNHDA and CDR2 as SQIVND (reference sequence). V was clipped by 3 bases and J by 2 bases, with 16 bases between them.

This clone has ten or more counts. Other nucleotide sequences from this sample produce the same CDR3. The rearrangement uses TRBV5-1 and TRBJ1-1, with D uncertain. V gave up 2 bases and J gave up 2 bases, with 10 bases separating them. CDR3 length: 14 residues. Germline assignment: CDR1 SGHRS and CDR2 YFSETQ. CDR3 protein: CASSFNSPNTEAFF. In DNA form, the CDR3 reads TGCGCCAGCAGCTTTAACAGCCCCAACACTGAAGCTTTCTTT.

This clone appeared once. V and J are TRBV19 and TRBJ2-5; D is possibly TRBD1 (6 bases). V was shortened by 4 bases and J by 2 bases, with 11 bases between the two germline ends. CDR1 is LNHDA, CDR2 SQIVND, per germline (reference sequence). CDR3 length: 14 amino acids. CDR3 nucleotides: TGTGCCAGTAGTACCCGGGACAAACAAGAGACCCAGTACTTC. Translating gives CASSTRDKQETQYF.

This rearrangement joins TRBV6-2 or TRBV6-3 to TRBJ1-6; D is unclear. The CDR3 consists of 16 residues. Trimming shortened V by 2 bases and J by 5 bases, and 13 bases separated the two germline ends. Germline loops: CDR1 MNHEY, CDR2 SVGEGT. The CDR3 is CASSYASALNNSPLHF. CDR3 sequence (DNA): TGTGCCAGCAGTTACGCGTCAGCCCTAAATAATTCACCCCTCCACTTT.

The gene calls are TRBV12-3 or TRBV12-4 and TRBJ1-4; possibly TRBD1 for D (5 bases). V was trimmed by 0 bases and J by 7 bases, leaving 12 bases between them. The CDR3 is 15 residues long. The CDR3 protein is CASSLASVQAEKLFF. CDR3 sequence (DNA): TGTGCCAGCAGTTTAGCGAGCGTACAGGCTGAAAAACTGTTTTTT.

This clone was counted at least ten times. The V call is TRBV30, the J call TRBJ2-5; the D gene is possibly TRBD2 (5 bases). CDR1 GTSNPN and CDR2 SVGIG come from the germline V gene (reference sequence). Trimming cost V 0 bases and J 11 bases, with 13 bases left between them. This CDR3 is 12 amino acids long. The CDR3 DNA sequence: TGTGCCTGGAGTGTCTTCCGGGGTGCGCAGTACTTC. Translating it yields CAWSVFRGAQYF. Full variable domain (rest looked up from reference TRBV30 and TRBJ2-5): SQTIHQWPATLVQPVGSPLSLECTVEGTSNPNLYWYRQAAGRGLQLLFYSVGIGQISSEVPQNLSASRPQDRQFILSSKKLLLSDSGFYLCAWSVFRGAQYFGPGTRLLVL.

The chain uses TRBV27 and TRBJ2-7; maybe TRBD2 (5 bases). Trimming stripped 9 bases from V and 2 bases from J, with 17 bases between. The germline V gene encodes CDR1 MNHEY and CDR2 SMNVEV (reference sequence). The CDR3 contains 14 residues. The DNA of the CDR3 is TGTGCCAGTAGCCCCACTAGTAACACCTACGAGCAGTACTTC. Its translation: CASSPTSNTYEQYF.

J is TRBJ1-2 and V is TRBV28; TRBD1 is a possible D gene (5 bases). CDR1 is MDHEN, CDR2 SYDVKM, per germline. V lost 4 bases and J 6 bases, leaving 21 bases between the germline ends. The length of the CDR3 is 16 residues. This CDR3 reads CASSSEARDVSHGYTF. The CDR3 DNA reads TGTGCCAGCAGTTCCGAAGCCCGGGACGTCTCTCATGGCTACACCTTC.

This clone was seen at least ten times. The V call is TRBV19, the J call TRBJ1-1, with 9 bases lining up with TRBD1. The V gene's germline CDR1 is LNHDA and CDR2 SQIVND (reference sequence). The CDR3 has 16 amino acids. V was pared by 5 bases and J by 5 bases, with 12 bases of the junction left unmatched. CDR3 sequence: CASSRSPGQGSTEAFF. CDR3 nucleotides: TGTGCCAGTAGTCGTAGTCCTGGACAGGGGAGTACTGAAGCTTTCTTT.